Shown below are 29 T cell receptor beta chains from a single sample sequenced in a study of shared clonotypes between healthy human individuals. Sequencing was performed with immunoSEQ multiplex PCR; in TCRdb, only in-frame clones are kept and a portion is missing. This sample has around 700,000 clones, with roughly 72% found just once. Sequences were obtained from memory CD4+ T cells sorted from blood. Subset meaning: CD45RA-negative fraction. All receptors come from a woman aged 30 to 39 in good health.

The V gene is TRBV28, the J gene TRBJ1-2, with no clear D. This CDR3 spans 16 amino acids. CDR1 and CDR2 from the germline V gene are MDHEN and SYDVKM. Trimming cost V 3 bases and J 2 bases, with 16 bases left between them. The CDR3 loop reads CASSFIARTGNYGYTF. As DNA, the CDR3 is TGTGCCAGCAGTTTCATTGCCCGGACGGGAAACTATGGCTACACCTTC.

V is TRBV2 and J is TRBJ2-2; 10 nucleotides line up with TRBD2. CDR3 size: 15 residues. Trimming removed 3 bases from V and 5 bases from J; junction bases left unmatched: 3. The V gene's germline CDR1 is SNHLY and CDR2 FYNNEI. The CDR3 is CASSEGSGRTGELFF. For the CDR3, the DNA is TGTGCCAGCAGTGAGGGTAGCGGGAGGACCGGGGAGCTGTTTTTT.

This clone was detected only a few times. The chain has TRBV7-9 and TRBJ1-5; D gene ambiguous. This CDR3 has 15 residues. CDR1 and CDR2 (germline): SEHNR, FQNEAQ (reference sequence). V was trimmed by 1 base and J by 4 bases, leaving 11 bases between them. The CDR3 sequence is CASSLGSVPNQPQHF. CDR3 in DNA: TGTGCCAGCAGCTTAGGTTCGGTACCGAATCAGCCCCAGCATTTT.

This clone appeared a single time. The rearrangement links TRBV4-1 to TRBJ2-1; either TRBD1 or TRBD2 may fit D (5 bases each). Deletions cut 1 base from V and 5 bases from J, with 18 bases between. The CDR3 length is 17 residues. CDR1 MGHRA and CDR2 YSYEKL come from the germline V gene. This CDR3 is CASSQGGAKGTHNEQFF. In nucleotides, the CDR3 is TGCGCCAGCAGCCAAGGAGGGGCAAAGGGTACGCACAATGAGCAGTTCTTC.

This clone was detected a few times. The chain has TRBV2 and TRBJ2-5, with a weak D call TRBD1 (5 bases). Germline V CDR1 and CDR2: SNHLY, FYNNEI. V lost 3 bases, J lost 1 base, and 9 bases lay in between. CDR3 length equals 14 residues. CDR3 bases: TGTGCCAGCAGTGACGGCAGGGTCCAAGAGACCCAGTACTTC. This sequence encodes CASSDGRVQETQYF.

This clone was observed a handful of times. The V and J genes are TRBV29-1 and TRBJ1-2, with 8 bases matching TRBD1. The CDR3 is 18 amino acids. The J segment lost 4 bases and the V segment lost 1 base, leaving 17 bases of the junction unmatched. Germline assignment: CDR1 SQVTM and CDR2 ANQGSEA. This CDR3 is CSVEGPDREHSSFYGYTF. CDR3 nucleotides: TGCAGCGTTGAAGGCCCGGACAGGGAACATTCGAGTTTCTATGGCTACACCTTC.

This clone appeared a single time. The chain links TRBV4-2 to TRBJ2-1, with D perhaps TRBD1 (6 bases). The germline V gene encodes CDR1 LGHNA and CDR2 YNFKEQ. The CDR3 consists of 15 residues. Trimming removed 4 bases at V and 8 bases at J, with 18 bases between. Here the CDR3 DNA reads TGTGCCAGCAGCCCACCCCAGGGGCCCCCAGATGAGCAGTTCTTC. Its protein is CASSPPQGPPDEQFF.

V and J are TRBV7-9 and TRBJ1-2; 11 bases align to TRBD1. This CDR3 spans 15 amino acids. Germline V gene lookup returns CDR1 SEHNR and CDR2 FQNEAQ (reference sequence). J lost 7 bases, V lost 3 bases, and 7 bases had no gene match. The CDR3 DNA sequence: TGTGCCAGCAGCTTGGGACAGGGGGAGAGTGGTGGCTACACCTTC. Translating gives CASSLGQGESGGYTF.

Comments on this clone: The same CDR3 arises from other DNA sequences in this sample as well. The CDR3 loop reads CASSLLDSTYEQYF. In DNA form, the CDR3 reads TGTGCCAGCAGCTTGCTTGACAGTACCTACGAGCAGTACTTC. This rearrangement joins TRBV5-6 to TRBJ2-7, with TRBD1 as a possible D gene (5 bases). This CDR3 has 14 amino acids. Trimming took off 1 base at V and 2 bases at J, with 10 bases between the two ends. Germline V lookup: CDR1 SGHDT, CDR2 YYEEEE.

This clone was counted a single time. The chain is built from TRBV28 and TRBJ2-7; 9 bases are a match to TRBD2. Trimming removed 3 bases from V and 3 bases from J; junction bases left unmatched: 6. The CDR3 extends over 15 amino acids. The V gene's germline CDR1 is MDHEN and CDR2 SYDVKM. CDR3 residues: CASSFDGTSIYEQYF. The CDR3 region has the DNA TGTGCCAGCAGTTTCGACGGGACTAGCATCTACGAGCAGTACTTC.

The sample holds a few counts of this clone. This chain connects TRBV23-1 to TRBJ1-1, with 9 bases aligning to TRBD1. TRBV23-1 is an ORF for which the function is uncertain. This CDR3 spans 16 amino acids. The V segment lost 6 bases and the J segment 1 base; nucleotides outside the gene matches: 9. CDR3 nucleotide sequence: TGCGCCAGCAGGGGACAGGGCCTCGGATCGAACACTGAAGCTTTCTTT. Translation gives CASRGQGLGSNTEAFF.

This clone came up a few times. The chain couples TRBV18 to TRBJ2-4; D may be TRBD2 (6 bases). The CDR3 contains 15 residues. The germline V gene encodes CDR1 KGHSH and CDR2 LQKENI. V gave up 4 bases and J gave up 7 bases, with 17 bases separating them. CDR3 sequence (DNA): TGTGCCAGCTCACTTTCTAGCGTCCCGGGGAACATTCAGTACTTC. Translating it yields CASSLSSVPGNIQYF.

The chain is built from TRBV5-1 and TRBJ1-1; possibly TRBD1 for D (5 bases). Germline assignment: CDR1 SGHRS and CDR2 YFSETQ. The CDR3 consists of 16 residues. Between the trimmed V and J ends, which lost 0 bases and 0 bases, there was a span of 12 bases. The CDR3 reads CASSLGLGGVNTEAFF. In DNA, the CDR3 is TGCGCCAGCAGCTTGGGGTTAGGAGGGGTGAACACTGAAGCTTTCTTT. The whole variable domain, filled in from reference TRBV5-1 and TRBJ1-1, reads KAGVTQTPRYLIKTRGQQVTLSCSPISGHRSVSWYQQTPGQGLQFLFEYFSETQRNKGNFPGRFSGRQFSNSRSEMNVSTLELGDSALYLCASSLGLGGVNTEAFFGQGTRLTVV.

The V call is TRBV2, the J call TRBJ1-1; D gene ambiguous. This CDR3 is built from 12 residues. V was trimmed by 7 bases and J by 4 bases, leaving 10 bases between them. The germline CDR1 and CDR2 sequences are SNHLY and FYNNEI. CDR3 sequence reads: CASNSGGTEAFF. Written as DNA, the CDR3 is TGTGCCAGCAACAGCGGAGGCACTGAAGCTTTCTTT.

The chain couples TRBV6-5 to TRBJ2-5; D is tentatively TRBD1 or TRBD2 (5 bases each). V gave up 5 bases and J gave up 7 bases, with 17 bases separating them. The CDR3 sequence is 14 residues long. Germline V gene data show CDR1 as MNHEY and CDR2 as SVGAGI. CDR3 nucleotides: TGTGCCAGCAGTCGGGCCGGGACGCGCAGGACCCAGTACTTC. This sequence encodes CASSRAGTRRTQYF.

This chain uses TRBV5-1 with TRBJ2-7, with TRBD1 matching 7 bases. With V trimmed by 4 bases and J by 0 bases, 10 bases remained unmatched. This CDR3 spans 16 amino acids. From germline, CDR1 is SGHRS and CDR2 YFSETQ. In DNA form, the CDR3 reads TGCGCCAGCAGCAACCTAGCACAGGGGACCTCCTACGAGCAGTACTTC. Protein sequence: CASSNLAQGTSYEQYF.

The CDR3 region has the DNA TGTGCCAGTAGCAAATTGGCAGGGGCGAACACCGGGGAGCTGTTTTTT. Its translation is CASSKLAGANTGELFF. The rearrangement uses TRBV19 and TRBJ2-2; tentative D call: TRBD1 (6 bases). The CDR3 spans 16 residues. The germline V gene has CDR1 LNHDA and CDR2 SQIVND (reference sequence). V shed 6 bases and J shed 0 bases, with 14 bases lying between them.

This chain connects TRBV19 to TRBJ2-2, with D perhaps matching TRBD1 (6 bases). Trimming removed 5 bases at V and 7 bases at J, with 14 bases between. The CDR3 sequence is 14 residues long. CDR1 LNHDA and CDR2 SQIVND come from the germline V gene (reference sequence). CDR3 protein: CASSHPQGHGELFF. The CDR3 DNA sequence: TGTGCCAGTAGTCACCCACAGGGCCACGGGGAGCTGTTTTTT.

The chain carries TRBV27 and TRBJ2-1; TRBD2 matches 7 bases. The CDR3 totals 15 residues. V lost 10 bases, J lost 7 bases, and 16 bases stayed unmatched. The V gene's germline CDR1 is MNHEY and CDR2 SMNVEV (reference sequence). Here the CDR3 DNA reads TGTGCCACCAATAATTTACGCGGGAGTTGGAATGAGCAGTTCTTC. This gives the protein CATNNLRGSWNEQFF.

The chain links TRBV5-6 to TRBJ1-1; D remains unclear. CDR1 is SGHDT, CDR2 YYEEEE, per germline. The germline V and J ends were trimmed by 3 bases and 3 bases, with 3 bases remaining between them. The CDR3 contains 11 residues. CDR3 coding DNA: TGTGCCAGCAGCTCATACACTGAAGCTTTCTTT. Translated, it gives CASSSYTEAFF.

The rearrangement joins TRBV6-5 to TRBJ2-5; weak D call: TRBD1 (5 bases). The J call may be incorrect, as the DNA end agrees better with TRBJ2-7. Germline CDR1 reads MNHEY; CDR2 reads SVGAGI. The CDR3 runs 12 residues. The CDR3 bases are TGTGCCAGCGGACGACAGAAGTACGAGCAGTACTTC. Amino acid sequence: CASGRQKYEQYF.

The J gene is TRBJ2-3, the V gene TRBV5-1; D uncertain. The CDR3 sequence is 13 residues long. Germline CDR1 SGHRS, CDR2 YFSETQ. With 0 bases removed from V and 5 bases from J, the gap between germline ends came to 7 bases. CDR3 nucleotides: TGCGCCAGCAGCTTGGACAGCGTAGATACGCAGTATTTT. Translating it yields CASSLDSVDTQYF.

The chain has TRBV5-1 and TRBJ1-1; D call uncertain. The germline V and J ends were trimmed by 4 bases and 1 base, with 11 bases remaining between them. Germline V CDR1 and CDR2: SGHRS, YFSETQ. The CDR3 has 14 amino acids. The CDR3 DNA reads TGCGCCAGCAGCCTGGGTTCCGGGAACACTGAAGCTTTCTTT. Amino acid sequence: CASSLGSGNTEAFF.

V is TRBV15 and J is TRBJ2-1; TRBD1 agrees at 7 bases. V shed 3 bases, J shed 4 bases, and the junction held 6 bases outside the gene matches. Germline V lookup: CDR1 LNHNV, CDR2 YYDKDF (reference sequence). The CDR3 runs 15 residues. CDR3 nucleotide sequence: TGTGCCACCAGCAGTGACAGGGAGAGTTACAATGAGCAGTTCTTC. Translating it yields CATSSDRESYNEQFF. Full variable domain (rest looked up from reference TRBV15 and TRBJ2-1): DAMVIQNPRYQVTQFGKPVTLSCSQTLNHNVMYWYQQKSSQAPKLLFHYYDKDFNNEADTPDNFQSRRPNTSFCFLDIRSPGLGDTAMYLCATSSDRESYNEQFFGPGTRLTVL.

The genes are TRBV18 and TRBJ2-3; D is undetermined. The CDR3 extends over 16 amino acids. Germline loops: CDR1 KGHSH, CDR2 LQKENI. V lost 5 bases and J 1 base, leaving 16 bases between the germline ends. DNA for the CDR3: TGTGCCAGCTCATCCTACCCCCAGCGACGCACAGATACGCAGTATTTT. As protein: CASSSYPQRRTDTQYF.

With regard to this clone: Other nucleotide sequences from this sample produce the same CDR3. This chain links TRBV28 with TRBJ2-1; D possibly corresponds to TRBD2 (5 bases). In germline, CDR1 is MDHEN, CDR2 SYDVKM. This CDR3 region has 15 residues. The V gene lost 3 bases and the J gene lost 2 bases, with 11 bases spanning the gap. The CDR3: CASSLGSGPYNEQFF. As DNA, the CDR3 is TGTGCCAGCAGTTTGGGAAGCGGTCCCTACAATGAGCAGTTCTTC.

This clone was recorded only once. The chain combines TRBV25-1 with TRBJ1-1; 7 bases match TRBD1. The germline V gene encodes CDR1 MGHDK and CDR2 SYGVNS. The V gene end was trimmed by 9 bases and the J gene end by 6 bases; junction bases not matched to a gene: 7. The CDR3 is 12 residues long. The CDR3 loop is CARDRETPEAFF. Here the CDR3 DNA reads TGTGCCAGAGACAGGGAAACACCTGAAGCTTTCTTT. The variable domain in full, completed from reference TRBV25-1 and TRBJ1-1, reads EADIYQTPRYLVIGTGKKITLECSQTMGHDKMYWYQQDPGMELHLIHYSYGVNSTEKGDLSSESTVSRIRTEHFPLTLESARPSHTSQYLCARDRETPEAFFGQGTRLTVV.

The V call is TRBV4-1, the J call TRBJ2-4, with TRBD2 matching 10 bases. Germline assignment: CDR1 MGHRA and CDR2 YSYEKL. Losses at the gene ends were 0 bases for V and 5 bases for J; bases not matched to a gene: 7. The CDR3 totals 17 residues. The CDR3 sequence: CASSQDPRLAGENIQYF. In DNA, the CDR3 is TGCGCCAGCAGCCAAGATCCCCGGCTAGCGGGAGAAAACATTCAGTACTTC.

This chain links TRBV19 with TRBJ2-5, with unresolved D. This CDR3 is built from 15 residues. Germline CDR1 is LNHDA and CDR2 is SQIVND (reference sequence). V gave up 4 bases and J gave up 1 base, with 13 bases separating them. The CDR3 region is CASSTSGRIQETQYF. CDR3 DNA sequence: TGTGCCAGTAGTACGTCAGGACGGATCCAAGAGACCCAGTACTTC.